The 25 T cell receptor beta chains below all came from one sample that was sequenced in a study of long-term antiretroviral therapy in people with HIV (dated by TCRdb to 2021 to 2024). Sequencing of the TRB variable region was done with the immunoSEQ hsTCRB v3.0 assay at survey level resolution. TCRdb's version of the immuneACCESS table is confined to in-frame rearrangements and falls short of the full clone set. An unresolved V gene accounts for under half of the shortfall where checked; the remainder is of unknown origin. The sample table shows tens of thousands of clones, and 70% to 90% are seen once. The top ten clones comprise roughly 3.5% of the sample. Sample: unsorted PBMCs, taken approximately 2.5 years after starting antiretroviral therapy. The receptors were sampled from a woman aged 45-65 years with HIV.

V is TRBV6-1 and J is TRBJ1-5, with D perhaps matching TRBD1 (5 bases). Germline CDR1 reads MNHNS; CDR2 reads SASEGT. This CDR3 spans 16 amino acids. Trimming pared 0 bases from V and 1 base from J, leaving 10 bases between. This CDR3 is CASSEAGWGSNQPQHF. The CDR3 bases are TGTGCCAGCAGTGAAGCAGGGTGGGGGAGCAATCAGCCCCAGCATTTT.

V and J are TRBV6-6 and TRBJ2-7; 10 bases line up with TRBD2. V gave up 2 bases and J gave up 5 bases; unmatched junction bases: 9. The CDR3 contains 16 residues. CDR1 MNHNY and CDR2 SVGAGI come from the germline V gene (reference sequence). CDR3 amino acids: CASSYPRTGLADEQYF. DNA for the CDR3: TGTGCCAGCAGTTACCCTAGAACCGGACTAGCGGACGAGCAGTACTTC.

V gene TRBV18 combines with J gene TRBJ1-1; no definite D call. Trimming removed 5 bases at V and 6 bases at J, with 22 bases between. From germline, CDR1 is KGHSH and CDR2 LQKENI. The CDR3 length is 16 residues. CDR3 in amino acids: CASSANIVVDRAEAFF. DNA for the CDR3: TGTGCCAGCTCAGCAAATATAGTGGTCGATCGAGCTGAAGCTTTCTTT. The whole variable domain, remainder taken from reference TRBV18 and TRBJ1-1, is NAGVMQNPRHLVRRRGQEARLRCSPMKGHSHVYWYRQLPEEGLKFMVYLQKENIIDESGMPKERFSAEFPKEGPSILRIQQVVRGDSAAYFCASSANIVVDRAEAFFGQGTRLTVV.

The CDR3 sequence is CASSRADPLVEQYF. The DNA of the CDR3 is TGTGCCAGCTCAAGGGCAGACCCCCTCGTCGAGCAGTACTTC. This sequence joins TRBV18 and TRBJ2-7, with D unclear. Germline assignment: CDR1 KGHSH and CDR2 LQKENI. There are 14 residues in the CDR3. The V and J ends lost 5 bases and 6 bases respectively, with 17 bases between them.

The V call is TRBV27, the J call TRBJ2-7, with TRBD2 matching over 10 bases. Trimming cost V 6 bases and J 2 bases; bases outside gene matches: 7. This CDR3 has 15 amino acids. Looked up from germline, CDR1 is MNHEY and CDR2 is SMNVEV (reference sequence). The CDR3 bases are TGTGCCAGCAGAGATCTAGCGGGAGTCCCCTACGAGCAGTACTTC. Translating gives CASRDLAGVPYEQYF.

V usage is TRBV9 and J usage is TRBJ2-3; D possibly corresponds to TRBD2 (6 bases). The CDR3 is 15 residues long. CDR1 is SGDLS and CDR2 is YYNGEE in the germline V gene. Trimming removed 0 bases at V and 1 base at J, with 9 bases between. CDR3 coding DNA: TGTGCCAGCAGCGTAGGGGGACTCGGCACAGATACGCAGTATTTT. Translating gives CASSVGGLGTDTQYF. The full variable domain, in which reference TRBV9 and TRBJ2-3 provide the parts outside the CDR3, is DSGVTQTPKHLITATGQRVTLRCSPRSGDLSVYWYQQSLDQGLQFLIQYYNGEERAKGNILERFSAQQFPDLHSELNLSSLELGDSALYFCASSVGGLGTDTQYFGPGTRLTVL.

The chain joins TRBV27 to TRBJ1-1; D is undetermined. V lost 5 bases and J lost 0, with 10 bases in between. Germline lookup yields CDR1 MNHEY and CDR2 SMNVEV (reference sequence). The length of the CDR3 is 14 residues. The CDR3 DNA follows: TGTGCCAGCAGTCCTCTGGGTATGAACACTGAAGCTTTCTTT. Residues: CASSPLGMNTEAFF.

The chain links TRBV27 to TRBJ1-3, with unresolved D. There are 15 residues in the CDR3. CDR1 is MNHEY, CDR2 SMNVEV, per germline (reference sequence). Trimming took 6 bases from V and 4 from J, leaving 16 bases between them. The CDR3: CASSRTGKRGNTIYF. DNA of the CDR3: TGTGCCAGCAGCCGGACTGGTAAAAGAGGAAACACCATATATTTT.

This chain joins TRBV7-8 and TRBJ1-5; D possibly corresponds to TRBD1 (5 bases). The CDR3 covers 16 residues. Per germline, CDR1 SGHVS and CDR2 FQNEAQ. The V and J ends lost 2 bases and 1 base respectively, with 12 bases between them. For the CDR3, the DNA is TGTGCCAGCAGCTTATCGGGGGTGGTAAGCAATCAGCCCCAGCATTTT. Translating gives CASSLSGVVSNQPQHF.

This rearrangement joins TRBV19 to TRBJ2-3; the D call may be TRBD1 or TRBD2 (7 bases each). The CDR3 is 13 residues long. The V gene's germline CDR1 is LNHDA and CDR2 SQIVND (reference sequence). The V end lost 2 bases, the J end lost 6 bases, and 9 bases lay between the germline ends. DNA for the CDR3: TGTGCCAGTAGTATACAGGGGGGGGATACGCAGTATTTT. Protein: CASSIQGGDTQYF.

The chain carries TRBV7-2 and TRBJ2-5; D is unresolved. Germline CDR1 is SGHTA and CDR2 is FQGNSA. This CDR3 has 15 amino acids. Deletions cut 1 base from V and 6 bases from J, with 15 bases between. The CDR3 coding sequence is TGTGCCAGCAGCTTAGACGGCCAGACCGGAAAGACCCAGTACTTC. Its translation: CASSLDGQTGKTQYF.

J is TRBJ2-3 and V is TRBV18, with D possibly being TRBD2 (5 bases). V was clipped by 5 bases and J by 2 bases, with 8 bases between them. The germline CDR1 and CDR2 sequences are KGHSH and LQKENI. The CDR3 is 13 residues long. The CDR3 region has the DNA TGTGCCAGCTCAGATAGCGACACAGATACGCAGTATTTT. Its protein product is CASSDSDTDTQYF.

This sequence joins TRBV6-1 and TRBJ1-3; D remains unclear. This CDR3 spans 13 amino acids. Trimming left V 7 bases short and J 0 bases short, with 7 bases between. The germline V gene has CDR1 MNHNS and CDR2 SASEGT. In nucleotides, the CDR3 is TGTGCCAGCAAAAAGGCCTCTGGAAACACCATATATTTT. This encodes CASKKASGNTIYF.

V is TRBV6-6 and J is TRBJ2-7; D is possibly TRBD1 or TRBD2 (6 bases each). Germline V gene data show CDR1 as MNHNY and CDR2 as SVGAGI (reference sequence). This CDR3 is 14 amino acids long. V was pared by 8 bases and J by 4 bases, with 18 bases between. For the CDR3, the DNA is TGTGCCAGCGGGGGCAGGGAGGCGATTTACGAGCAGTACTTC. This gives the protein CASGGREAIYEQYF.

As DNA, the CDR3 is TGTGCCACCAGCATCTACAGGGGCCAAGAGACCCAGTACTTC. Its protein product is CATSIYRGQETQYF. The rearrangement links TRBV15 to TRBJ2-5; 7 nucleotides match TRBD1. V trimming: 4 bases; J trimming: 1 base; junction bases outside the gene matches: 3. This CDR3 is built from 14 residues. CDR1 is LNHNV, CDR2 YYDKDF, per germline (reference sequence).

The CDR3 nucleotides read TGTGCCAGCAGTTTGGCGGGAGGGCCTGCGGATACGCAGTATTTT. Amino acid sequence: CASSLAGGPADTQYF. The chain carries TRBV28 and TRBJ2-3; 9 bases line up with TRBD2. The length of the CDR3 is 15 residues. V was clipped by 3 bases and J by 6 bases; unmatched bases: 7. The germline V gene encodes CDR1 MDHEN and CDR2 SYDVKM.

V usage is TRBV10-3 and J usage is TRBJ2-7; 10 bases align to TRBD1. The J segment lost 3 bases and the V segment lost 6 bases, leaving 8 bases of the junction unmatched. CDR1 and CDR2 from the germline V gene are ENHRY and SYGVKD. This CDR3 has 15 amino acids. CDR3 sequence reads: CAIRRQGAKDYEQYF. The CDR3 DNA sequence: TGTGCCATCAGGAGACAGGGGGCGAAGGACTACGAGCAGTACTTC.

This chain joins TRBV29-1 and TRBJ1-2; no clear D gene. Per the germline V gene, CDR1 is SQVTM and CDR2 is ANQGSEA. Deletions cut 4 bases from V and 0 bases from J, with 9 bases between. This CDR3 spans 13 amino acids. This CDR3 reads CSVAEGTNYGYTF. CDR3 in DNA: TGCAGCGTTGCGGAGGGAACTAACTATGGCTACACCTTC.

The rearrangement uses TRBV12-5 and TRBJ2-3; TRBD2 agrees at 8 bases. The ends lost 3 bases at V and 2 bases at J; junction bases unmatched: 4. The CDR3 is made up of 15 amino acids. The germline V gene encodes CDR1 LGHNT and CDR2 FRNRAP. CDR3 nucleotide sequence: TGTGCTAGTGGTTTCAGCGGGGGACTCACAGATACGCAGTATTTT. It translates to CASGFSGGLTDTQYF.

The chain uses TRBV19 and TRBJ2-7, with 7 bases that match TRBD2. J was trimmed by 0 bases and V by 7 bases; bases with no gene match: 9. CDR1 LNHDA and CDR2 SQIVND come from the germline V gene (reference sequence). The CDR3 extends over 15 amino acids. The CDR3 DNA reads TGTGCCAGTACCCCTCGGGGGGAAAGCTCCTACGAGCAGTACTTC. Translation: CASTPRGESSYEQYF.

This rearrangement joins TRBV4-2 to TRBJ2-1; 7 nucleotides align to TRBD1. V dropped 5 bases and J dropped 8; count of bases not matched to a gene: 15. Germline CDR1 LGHNA, CDR2 YNFKEQ. The CDR3 spans 16 residues. CDR3 amino acids: CASSSRGSGNLDEQFF. DNA of the CDR3: TGTGCCAGCAGCTCCAGGGGGTCCGGTAACCTCGATGAGCAGTTCTTC.

This chain links TRBV29-1 with TRBJ2-3, with 8 bases matching TRBD2. The J segment lost 4 bases and the V segment lost 6 bases, leaving 6 bases of the junction unmatched. The CDR3 runs to 13 residues. CDR1 is SQVTM, CDR2 ANQGSEA, per germline. CDR3 amino acids: CSVLSGIADTQYF. CDR3 bases: TGCAGCGTCCTTAGCGGGATCGCAGATACGCAGTATTTT.

Worth noting for this clone: One end of the junction varies from germline; a read error may be responsible. The gene calls are TRBV7-9 and TRBJ2-2; D remains unclear. The CDR3 has 13 residues. The V gene's germline CDR1 is SEHNR and CDR2 FQNEAQ (reference sequence). The CDR3: CASSLYTTEELFF. The CDR3, as DNA: TGTGCCAGCAGCCTTTATACCACCGAGGAGCTGTTTTTT.

The V gene is TRBV6-1, the J gene TRBJ2-3; 10 nucleotides match TRBD2. The V gene's germline CDR1 is MNHNS and CDR2 SASEGT. V shed 3 bases, J shed 4 bases, and the junction held 1 base outside the gene matches. The CDR3 runs to 14 residues. The CDR3 loop reads CASSESGRADTQYF. CDR3 coding DNA: TGTGCCAGCAGTGAGAGCGGGAGGGCAGATACGCAGTATTTT.

This chain joins TRBV18 and TRBJ2-7; the match to TRBD2 covers 10 bases. This CDR3 spans 16 amino acids. Trimming took 3 bases from V and 3 from J; bases not matched to a gene: 8. Germline loops: CDR1 KGHSH, CDR2 LQKENI. The CDR3 here is CASSPAGLAKHYEQYF. DNA for the CDR3: TGTGCCAGCTCACCGGCGGGACTAGCGAAACACTACGAGCAGTACTTC.